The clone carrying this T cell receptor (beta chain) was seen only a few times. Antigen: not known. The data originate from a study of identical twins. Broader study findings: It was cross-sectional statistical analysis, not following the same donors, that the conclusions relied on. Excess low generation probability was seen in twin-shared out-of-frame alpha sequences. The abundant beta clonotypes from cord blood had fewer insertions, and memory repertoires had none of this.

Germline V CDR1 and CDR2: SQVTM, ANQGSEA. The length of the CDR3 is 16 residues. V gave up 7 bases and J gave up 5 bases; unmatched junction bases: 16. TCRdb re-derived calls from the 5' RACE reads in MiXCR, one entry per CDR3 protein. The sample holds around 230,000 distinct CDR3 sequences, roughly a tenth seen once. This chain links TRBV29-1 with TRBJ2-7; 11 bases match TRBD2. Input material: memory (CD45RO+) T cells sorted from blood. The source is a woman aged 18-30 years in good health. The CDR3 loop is CSALVASGGLPHEQYF. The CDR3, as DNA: TGCAGCGCCCTTGTGGCTAGCGGGGGGTTGCCCCACGAGCAGTACTTC.